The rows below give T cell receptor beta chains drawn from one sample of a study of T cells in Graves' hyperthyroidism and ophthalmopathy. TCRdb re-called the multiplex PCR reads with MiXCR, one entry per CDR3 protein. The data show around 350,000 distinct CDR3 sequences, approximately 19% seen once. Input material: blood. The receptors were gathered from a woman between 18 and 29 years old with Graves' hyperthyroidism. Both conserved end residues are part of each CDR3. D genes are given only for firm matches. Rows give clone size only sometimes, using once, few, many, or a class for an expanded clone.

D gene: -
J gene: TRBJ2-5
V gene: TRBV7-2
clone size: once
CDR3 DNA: TGTGCCAGCAGCTCCCAAGGCGGGGTAGAGACCCAGTACTTC
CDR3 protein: CASSSQGGVETQYF

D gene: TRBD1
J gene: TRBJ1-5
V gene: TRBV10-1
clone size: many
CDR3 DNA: TGCGCCAGCCTAAAGACAGGGGGCCTCAATCAGCCCCAGCATTTT
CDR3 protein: CASLKTGGLNQPQHF

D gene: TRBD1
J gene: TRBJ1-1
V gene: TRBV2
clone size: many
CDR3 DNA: TGTGCGTGGGACAGGGGGCGCGAAGCTTTCTTT
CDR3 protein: CAWDRGREAFF

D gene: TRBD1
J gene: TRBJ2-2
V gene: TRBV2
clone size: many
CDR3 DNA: TGTGCCAGCAGAAAGGACAGGCCGAACACCGGGGAGCTGTTTTTT
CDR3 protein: CASRKDRPNTGELFF

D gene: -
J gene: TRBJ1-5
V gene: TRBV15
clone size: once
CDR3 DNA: TGTGCCACCAGCAGAGATGTAGGAGATCAGCCCCAGCATTTT
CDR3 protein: CATSRDVGDQPQHF

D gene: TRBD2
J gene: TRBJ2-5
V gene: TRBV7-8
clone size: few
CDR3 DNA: TGTGCCAGCAGCCCCGCGCCCGGGACTAGTCGAGAGACCCAGTACTTC
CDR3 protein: CASSPAPGTSRETQYF

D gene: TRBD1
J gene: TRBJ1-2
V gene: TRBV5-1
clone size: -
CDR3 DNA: TGCGCCAGCAGAAATGTTTACCGGGACAGGGGCCGTACCAACTATGGCTACACCTTC
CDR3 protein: CASRNVYRDRGRTNYGYTF

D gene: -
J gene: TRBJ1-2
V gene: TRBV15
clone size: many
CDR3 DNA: TGTGCCACCAGCAGAGAATTTAGGGACTTTAGCTATGGCTACACCTTC
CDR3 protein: CATSREFRDFSYGYTF

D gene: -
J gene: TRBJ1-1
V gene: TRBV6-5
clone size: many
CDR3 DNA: TGTGCCAGCAGTCCCGGCGGGGATCCTGAAGCTTTCTTT
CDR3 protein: CASSPGGDPEAFF

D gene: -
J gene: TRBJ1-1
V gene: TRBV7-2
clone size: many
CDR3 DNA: TGTGCCAGCACCCCGGCGGGTGGGACTGAAGCTTTCTTT
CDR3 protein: CASTPAGGTEAFF

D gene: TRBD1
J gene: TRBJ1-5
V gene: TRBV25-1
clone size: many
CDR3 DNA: TGTGCCAGCAGTCCGGTCGGGACAGGCAATCAGCCCCAGCATTTT
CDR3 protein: CASSPVGTGNQPQHF

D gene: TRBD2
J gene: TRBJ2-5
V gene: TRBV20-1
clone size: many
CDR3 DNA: TGCAGTGCTTTTAGGACTAGCGGGGGCGGGGAGACCCAGTACTTC
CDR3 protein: CSAFRTSGGGETQYF

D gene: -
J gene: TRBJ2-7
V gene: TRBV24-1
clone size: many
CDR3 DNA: TGTGCCACCAGTGGGTCATCGGGCGAGCAGTACTTC
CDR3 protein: CATSGSSGEQYF

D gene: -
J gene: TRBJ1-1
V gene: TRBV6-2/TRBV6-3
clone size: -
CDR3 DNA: TGTGCCAGCAGTTACTCGACATCCTGGAGATTGGCTTTCTTT
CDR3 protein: CASSYSTSWRLAFF

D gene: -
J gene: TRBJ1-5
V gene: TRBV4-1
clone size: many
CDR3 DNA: TGCGCCAGCAGCCAAGATGAATCGTACTTGGCGGGCAGACTAAATCAGCCCCAGCATTTT
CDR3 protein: CASSQDESYLAGRLNQPQHF

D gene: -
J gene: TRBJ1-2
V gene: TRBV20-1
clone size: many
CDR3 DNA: TGCAGTGCCCTAAAAAGGGGCTATGGCTACACCTTC
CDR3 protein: CSALKRGYGYTF

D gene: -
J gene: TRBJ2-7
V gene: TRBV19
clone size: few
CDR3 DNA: TGTGCCAGTAAACCAGGGAAATCGTCCTACGAGCAGTACTTC
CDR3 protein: CASKPGKSSYEQYF

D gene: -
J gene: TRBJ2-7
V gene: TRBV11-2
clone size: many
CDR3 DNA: TGTGCCAGCAGCCCGCAGTTTGTTGGGGGGTCTGACGAGCAGTACTTC
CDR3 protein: CASSPQFVGGSDEQYF

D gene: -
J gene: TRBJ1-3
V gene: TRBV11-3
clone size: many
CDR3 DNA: TGTGCCAGCAGCTTAGGACGCTTCTCTGGAAACACCATATATTTT
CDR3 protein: CASSLGRFSGNTIYF

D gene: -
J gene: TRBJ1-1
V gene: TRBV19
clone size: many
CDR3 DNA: TGTGCCAGTAGTATAAGAGGCCGAGGGACTGAAGCTTTCTTT
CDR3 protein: CASSIRGRGTEAFF

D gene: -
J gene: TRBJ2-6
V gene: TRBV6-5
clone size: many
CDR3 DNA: TGTGCCAGCAGTTACTCTAGATACGCTGGGGCCAACGTCCTGACTTTC
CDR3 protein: CASSYSRYAGANVLTF

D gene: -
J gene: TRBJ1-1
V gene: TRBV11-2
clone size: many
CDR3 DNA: TGTGCCAGCAGCTCCATAAGGACTAGCGTGAACACTGAAGCTTTCTTT
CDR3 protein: CASSSIRTSVNTEAFF

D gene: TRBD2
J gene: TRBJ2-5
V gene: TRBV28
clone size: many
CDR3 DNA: TGTGCCAGCAGCTCGAGCGGGGACCCACAAGAGACCCAGTACTTC
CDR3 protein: CASSSSGDPQETQYF

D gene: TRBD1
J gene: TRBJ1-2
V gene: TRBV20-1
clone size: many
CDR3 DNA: TGCAGTGTCCAAAAGGGGGCGCCGGGCTATGGCTACACCTTC
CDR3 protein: CSVQKGAPGYGYTF

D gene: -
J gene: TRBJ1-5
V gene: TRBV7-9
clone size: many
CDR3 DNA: TGTGCCAGCAGCCTCGGACAGATGAATCAGCCCCAGCATTTT
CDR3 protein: CASSLGQMNQPQHF

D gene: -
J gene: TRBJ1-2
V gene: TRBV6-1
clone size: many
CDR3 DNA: TGTGCCAGCAGTGATGCTCCGTTCCCGACAGCTAACTATGGCTACACCTTC
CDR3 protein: CASSDAPFPTANYGYTF

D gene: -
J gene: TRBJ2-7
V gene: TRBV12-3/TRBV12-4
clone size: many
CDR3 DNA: TGTGCCAGCACCCCTTCGGGTTCTTACGAGCAGTACTTC
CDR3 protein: CASTPSGSYEQYF

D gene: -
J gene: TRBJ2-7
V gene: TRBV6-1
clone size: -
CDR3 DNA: TGTGCCAGCACCATCGAGGGTGGTTACGAGCAGTACTTC
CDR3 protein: CASTIEGGYEQYF

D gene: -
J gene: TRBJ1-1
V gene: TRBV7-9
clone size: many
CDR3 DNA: TGTGCCAGCAGCTTAGACGGCGTCAGAGCTTTCTTT
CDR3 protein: CASSLDGVRAFF

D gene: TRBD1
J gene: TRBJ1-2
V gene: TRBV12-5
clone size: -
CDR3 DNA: TGTGCTAGTGGTCCCGGACAGGGCCAGGGGGATGGCTACACCTTC
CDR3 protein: CASGPGQGQGDGYTF

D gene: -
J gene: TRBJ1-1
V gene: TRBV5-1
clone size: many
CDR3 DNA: TGCGCCAGCAGATCTGGGCCGGCGAGAGCTTTCTTT
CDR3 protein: CASRSGPARAFF

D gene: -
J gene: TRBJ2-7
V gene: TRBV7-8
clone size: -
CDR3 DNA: TGTGCCAGCAATGTGAGGTGGGACTACGAGCAGTACTTC
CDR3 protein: CASNVRWDYEQYF

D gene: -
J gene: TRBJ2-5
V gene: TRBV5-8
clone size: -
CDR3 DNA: TGTGTCAGCGACTCAGGCTCAGATACCCAGTACTTC
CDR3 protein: CVSDSGSDTQYF

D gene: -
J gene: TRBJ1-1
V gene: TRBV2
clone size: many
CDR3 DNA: TGTGCCAGCATCGAGACAGAGAACACTGAAGCTTTCTTT
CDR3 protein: CASIETENTEAFF

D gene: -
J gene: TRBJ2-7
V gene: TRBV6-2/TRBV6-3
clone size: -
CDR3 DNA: TGTGCCAGCAGTTTATGGGAAGTCTACGAGCAGTACTTC
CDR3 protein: CASSLWEVYEQYF

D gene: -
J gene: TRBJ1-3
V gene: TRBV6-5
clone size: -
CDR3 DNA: TGTGCCAGCAGTTACGAGGGGACTCATGGAAACACCATATATTTT
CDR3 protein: CASSYEGTHGNTIYF

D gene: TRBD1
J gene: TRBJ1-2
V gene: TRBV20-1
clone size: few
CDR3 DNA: TGCAGTGCTCCCCGGCCGGGACAGGGAATCTATGGCTACACCTTC
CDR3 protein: CSAPRPGQGIYGYTF

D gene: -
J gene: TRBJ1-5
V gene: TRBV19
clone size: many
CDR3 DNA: TGTGCCAGTAGTATGTTTGGGGATCAGCCCCAGCATTTT
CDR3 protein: CASSMFGDQPQHF

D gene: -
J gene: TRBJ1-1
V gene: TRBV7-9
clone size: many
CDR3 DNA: TGTGCCAGCAGCTTAGTCAGGGTGAACACTGAAGCTTTCTTT
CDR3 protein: CASSLVRVNTEAFF

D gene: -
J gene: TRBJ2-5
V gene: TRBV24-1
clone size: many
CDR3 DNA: TGTGCCACCAGTGTTTTGCAAGGACTGCAGACCCAGTACTTC
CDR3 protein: CATSVLQGLQTQYF